This TCR beta chain appears in the sequencing data of a study of blood T cell repertoires in COVID-19 (dated by TCRdb to about 2020). A note on the overall study: Samples covering the acute and convalescent phases of COVID-19 were provided by collaborators in the United States, Italy and Spain. The material from the prospective study consisted of cDNA or gDNA derived from T cells, B-cell-depleted T cells, or PBMCs. Subjects who had been exposed to COVID-19, were actively infected with it, or had recovered from it provided the deeply sampled blood TCRbeta repertoires that made up the dataset. A freely available public database, intended as a resource for researchers studying the immune response to SARS-CoV-2, is where the repertoires were released. The samples were drawn from the first 160 participants of the ongoing ImmuneRACE study and from over 950 subjects provided by 6 global collaborators. Nearly every sample came with metadata listing a de-identified subject ID, COVID-19 status, age in years and sex. Where available, HLA class I and class II types were taken from metadata supplied by the sample provider and were not determined by assay-based typing.

TCRbeta CDR3 regions were amplified from genomic DNA using the immunoSEQ Assay, a bias-controlled multiplex PCR. The authors processed their data as follows. The number of nucleated cells in each sample was estimated from the amplification of reference gene primers within the assay. Sequence reads were collapsed and filtered to measure the absolute abundance of every unique TCRbeta CDR3 rearrangement. Productive Simpson clonality was computed per sample as the square root of Simpson's diversity index over productive rearrangements. TCRdb limited this immuneACCESS table to in-frame rearrangements with V and J called. A share of clones is missing; checked studies link under half to unresolved V genes, and the rest is unexplained. That table gives V, J and clone size, and the DNA gave D and trimming. The sample contains roughly 180,000 clones, around 80% of them found a single time. About 12% of the sample belongs to the ten largest clones.

Turning to this clone: No cognate antigen has been identified for it. No base qualities exist here, and no much larger clone lies one base off it.

At one collaborating source in Seattle, patients were enrolled during active infection and were followed longitudinally through the course of disease. Collaborating institutions collected whole blood in K2EDTA tubes following their own protocols. For TCRbeta analysis, collaborator samples were shipped as frozen whole blood, as isolated PBMCs, or as DNA extracted from either sample type. The V end loses 4 bases and the J end loses 5 bases, and a stretch of 11 bases separates them. The CDR3 sequence holds 13 residues, the cysteine and phenylalanine included. Solely the CDR3 DNA is kept, with 39 bases framed from the first base. From a lookup of the germline V gene (reference sequence), CDR1 and CDR2 are LGHDT and YNNKEL. The paper as a whole reports these results and caveats: How much clinical and demographic metadata was included differed by source and by participant, and the metadata was provided uncurated.

The sequencing sample was made of peripheral blood. Here the chain combines TRBV3-1 (or the pseudogene TRBV3-2) and TRBJ2-5; TRBD2 could be the D gene, as 6 bases match. The origin of this receptor is a woman aged 80 or over with COVID-19, enrolled during active disease. The DNA sequence is TGTGCCAGCAGCCGGGGGGTCCTGGAGACCCAGTACTTC. This sequence encodes CASSRGVLETQYF.